Following are 31 T cell receptor beta chains from one sample sequenced in a study of cytomegalovirus exposure and HLA in healthy donors. PCR primers comprised 60 Vbeta and 13 Jbeta primers. Clones were read by immunoSEQ multiplex PCR, and TCRdb kept only the in-frame ones, dropping some. The table lists 110,000 to 150,000 clones, with under 2.5% in the top ten. Sequenced material: PBMCs. The receptors come from a young woman in good health and CMV-seronegative.

The chain joins TRBV19 to TRBJ1-2, with D unresolved. The V gene's germline CDR1 is LNHDA and CDR2 SQIVND (reference sequence). The CDR3 covers 14 residues. V lost 8 bases and J 2 bases, leaving 15 bases between the germline ends. In nucleotides, the CDR3 is TGTGCCAGTTCGGCTTTAAGGGAGAACTATGGCTACACCTTC. Translation gives CASSALRENYGYTF.

V is TRBV6-6 and J is TRBJ2-2; 13 bases match TRBD2. Germline V lookup: CDR1 MNHNY, CDR2 SVGAGI (reference sequence). The CDR3 spans 15 residues. V shed 11 bases, J shed 5 bases, and the junction held 8 bases outside the gene matches. For the CDR3, the DNA is TGTGCCGGCGGGAAACTAGCGGGAGGGACCGGGGAGCTGTTTTTT. Translated: CAGGKLAGGTGELFF.

The chain joins TRBV18 to TRBJ2-3, with D perhaps matching TRBD2 (6 bases). The CDR3 spans 13 residues. V lost 6 bases and J 7 bases, leaving 14 bases between the germline ends. Germline V CDR1 and CDR2: KGHSH, LQKENI. CDR3 nucleotide sequence: TGTGCCAGCTCGCCATCCCTAGCGAATACGCAGTATTTT. This gives the protein CASSPSLANTQYF.

Details on this clone: This CDR3 is also generated by other DNA sequences in the sample. The V call is TRBV30, the J call TRBJ1-6; 7 bases are shared with TRBD1. This CDR3 has 14 residues. The J segment lost 7 bases and the V segment lost 0 bases, leaving 3 bases of the junction unmatched. Germline V gene lookup returns CDR1 GTSNPN and CDR2 SVGIG (reference sequence). Written as DNA, the CDR3 is TGTGCCTGGAGTGTAGGCAGGGGGAATTCACCCCTCCACTTT. Translated, it gives CAWSVGRGNSPLHF. Together with reference TRBV30 and TRBJ1-6, the CDR3 gives the full variable domain: SQTIHQWPATLVQPVGSPLSLECTVEGTSNPNLYWYRQAAGRGLQLLFYSVGIGQISSEVPQNLSASRPQDRQFILSSKKLLLSDSGFYLCAWSVGRGNSPLHFGNGTRLTVT.

The chain joins TRBV29-1 to TRBJ2-1; 11 positions match TRBD2. CDR1 SQVTM and CDR2 ANQGSEA come from the germline V gene. V dropped 4 bases and J dropped 0; count of bases not matched to a gene: 8. This CDR3 spans 17 amino acids. For the CDR3, the DNA is TGCAGCGTTGCCGGGACTAGCGGCCCGAGCTCCTACAATGAGCAGTTCTTC. Translating it yields CSVAGTSGPSSYNEQFF.

The gene calls are TRBV6-1 and TRBJ2-5; D possibly corresponds to TRBD2 (6 bases). The germline V and J ends were trimmed by 11 bases and 5 bases, with 21 bases remaining between them. The CDR3 runs to 14 residues. The germline V gene has CDR1 MNHNS and CDR2 SASEGT. The CDR3, as DNA: TGTGCCGGGGCGCTGGGGGGTCTGAAGGAGACCCAGTACTTC. Amino acid sequence: CAGALGGLKETQYF.

The J gene is TRBJ2-7, the V gene TRBV5-1; 14 bases match TRBD2. Germline assignment: CDR1 SGHRS and CDR2 YFSETQ. The CDR3 length is 15 residues. The ends lost 4 bases at V and 4 bases at J; junction bases unmatched: 4. In nucleotides, the CDR3 is TGCGCCAGCAGCCCGGGACTAGCGGGAGTGTACGAGCAGTACTTC. Its protein is CASSPGLAGVYEQYF.

DNA for the CDR3: TGTGCCACCCAGGAGGACGGCAATCAGCCCCAGCATTTT. Its protein is CATQEDGNQPQHF. This chain joins TRBV19 and TRBJ1-5, with D hard to call. The ends were cut back, 10 bases at V and 2 bases at J, with 12 bases in the middle. The CDR3 runs to 13 residues. Germline values: CDR1 LNHDA, CDR2 SQIVND (reference sequence).

The chain combines TRBV19 with TRBJ1-1; no clear D gene. This CDR3 comprises 14 residues. Germline lookup yields CDR1 LNHDA and CDR2 SQIVND (reference sequence). V was clipped by 3 bases and J by 4 bases, with 12 bases between them. The CDR3 sequence: CASSMYQAGTEAFF. CDR3 DNA sequence: TGTGCCAGTAGTATGTACCAGGCTGGCACTGAAGCTTTCTTT.

The V call is TRBV29-1, the J call TRBJ1-4; 10 nucleotides agree with TRBD1. V trimming: 1 base; J trimming: 7 bases; junction bases outside the gene matches: 0. Germline assignment: CDR1 SQVTM and CDR2 ANQGSEA. The CDR3 has 13 amino acids. The CDR3, as DNA: TGCAGCGTTGAAGGGACAGGGGGTGAAAAACTGTTTTTT. Its protein is CSVEGTGGEKLFF.

The V gene is TRBV4-2, the J gene TRBJ2-5, with TRBD2 matching 9 bases. Germline V gene data show CDR1 as LGHNA and CDR2 as YNFKEQ. The CDR3 totals 18 residues. The trim removed 2 bases at V and 5 bases at J, leaving 15 bases unmatched. CDR3 in DNA: TGTGCCAGCAGCCAATTGTCGCTAGCGGGACCCACGAGGGAGACCCAGTACTTC. Protein sequence: CASSQLSLAGPTRETQYF.

This sequence joins TRBV27 and TRBJ2-1; tentative D call: TRBD2 (5 bases). This CDR3 comprises 15 residues. Looked up from germline, CDR1 is MNHEY and CDR2 is SMNVEV (reference sequence). Deletions cut 3 bases from V and 6 bases from J, with 15 bases between. The CDR3 protein is CASSLAGSASNEQFF. In nucleotides, the CDR3 is TGTGCCAGCAGTTTGGCGGGCTCCGCTTCCAATGAGCAGTTCTTC.

The rearrangement joins TRBV28 to TRBJ2-3; D call uncertain. CDR3 size: 14 residues. Between the trimmed V and J ends, which lost 3 bases and 1 base, there was a span of 8 bases. CDR1 MDHEN and CDR2 SYDVKM come from the germline V gene. The CDR3 reads CASSFVAGTDTQYF. DNA for the CDR3: TGTGCCAGCAGTTTCGTGGCAGGCACAGATACGCAGTATTTT.

The V call is TRBV5-4, the J call TRBJ1-2, with a possible D match to TRBD1 (5 bases). Germline V gene sequence: CDR1 SGHNT, CDR2 YYREEE (reference sequence). CDR3 size: 13 residues. Trimming left V 1 base short and J 8 bases short, with 12 bases between. For the CDR3, the DNA is TGTGCCAGCAGCTTGCCAGGGTCGGACGGCTACACCTTC. This sequence encodes CASSLPGSDGYTF.

The chain recombines TRBV5-1 with TRBJ2-7; 7 bases agree with TRBD2. J was trimmed by 5 bases and V by 0 bases; bases with no gene match: 2. From germline, CDR1 is SGHRS and CDR2 YFSETQ. CDR3 length: 13 amino acids. The CDR3 nucleotides read TGCGCCAGCAGCTTGGCCGGGGGGAACGAGCAGTACTTC. Protein product: CASSLAGGNEQYF.

The chain joins TRBV10-3 to TRBJ1-2; 9 positions agree with TRBD1. The germline V gene has CDR1 ENHRY and CDR2 SYGVKD. There are 15 residues in the CDR3. Trimming removed 6 bases from V and 8 bases from J; junction bases left unmatched: 13. Here the CDR3 DNA reads TGTGCCATCAGCCCATCGACAGGGGGGCAGGTCGGCTACACCTTC. As protein: CAISPSTGGQVGYTF.

V usage is TRBV7-3 and J usage is TRBJ2-5; TRBD1 agrees at 9 bases. The CDR3 is made up of 14 amino acids. CDR1 is SGHTA, CDR2 FQGTGA, per germline. V trimming: 2 bases; J trimming: 5 bases; junction bases outside the gene matches: 3. This CDR3 reads CASSLGTGMETQYF. CDR3 DNA sequence: TGTGCCAGCAGCTTAGGGACAGGGATGGAGACCCAGTACTTC. The full variable domain, rest sourced from reference TRBV7-3 and TRBJ2-5, is GAGVSQTPSNKVTEKGKYVELRCDPISGHTALYWYRQSLGQGPEFLIYFQGTGAADDSGLPNDRFFAVRPEGSVSTLKIQRTERGDSAVYLCASSLGTGMETQYFGPGTRLLVL.

The V gene is TRBV28, the J gene TRBJ1-1; D not resolved. Between the trimmed V and J ends, which lost 6 bases and 2 bases, there was a span of 7 bases. The CDR3 totals 12 residues. Per germline, CDR1 MDHEN and CDR2 SYDVKM. The CDR3 DNA reads as TGTGCCAGCAGCAACAGTAACACTGAAGCTTTCTTT. This encodes CASSNSNTEAFF.

A remark on this clone: Other DNA variants within this sample encode the same CDR3. The chain joins TRBV2 to TRBJ2-7, with TRBD2 identical over 8 bases. After removal of 8 bases from V and 0 bases from J, the junction contained 6 bases not matched to a gene. The CDR3 sequence is 14 residues long. CDR1 SNHLY and CDR2 FYNNEI come from the germline V gene. The CDR3 loop is CASQTSVNSYEQYF. The CDR3 region has the DNA TGTGCCAGCCAGACTAGCGTAAACTCCTACGAGCAGTACTTC. The variable domain in full, with the rest retrieved from reference TRBV2 and TRBJ2-7, is EPEVTQTPSHQVTQMGQEVILRCVPISNHLYFYWYRQILGQKVEFLVSFYNNEISEKSEIFDDQFSVERPDGSNFTLKIRSTKLEDSAMYFCASQTSVNSYEQYFGPGTRLTVT.

This sequence joins TRBV6-1 and TRBJ1-5, with a tentative D call TRBD1 (6 bases). The germline CDR1 and CDR2 sequences are MNHNS and SASEGT. The CDR3 runs 14 residues. With 8 bases removed from V and 5 bases from J, the gap between germline ends came to 16 bases. The CDR3 region has the DNA TGTGCCAGCTCCGAGCAGGGGACGCATCAGCCCCAGCATTTT. This translates into CASSEQGTHQPQHF.

The chain uses TRBV5-6 and TRBJ2-7; TRBD1 aligns across 9 bases. V dropped 4 bases and J dropped 3; count of bases not matched to a gene: 5. The germline V gene encodes CDR1 SGHDT and CDR2 YYEEEE. CDR3 length: 14 residues. The CDR3 nucleotides read TGTGCCAGCAGCGGTACGACAGGGGGCTACGAGCAGTACGTC. It encodes CASSGTTGGYEQYV.

The chain recombines TRBV5-4 with TRBJ2-1; D is unclear. V dropped 4 bases and J dropped 8 bases, with 13 bases sitting between them. CDR1 is SGHNT, CDR2 YYREEE, per germline (reference sequence). The CDR3 is 13 residues long. The DNA for the CDR3 is TGTGCCAGCAGCGTGGGTGTCCGCGATGAGCAGTTCTTC. Its protein product is CASSVGVRDEQFF.

The chain couples TRBV27 to TRBJ2-2; D unclear. Germline CDR1 MNHEY, CDR2 SMNVEV (reference sequence). Trimming took 2 bases from V and 0 from J, leaving 16 bases between them. CDR3 length: 18 amino acids. This CDR3 reads CASSLKWQPGPNTGELFF. As DNA, the CDR3 is TGTGCCAGCAGTTTAAAGTGGCAGCCGGGTCCGAACACCGGGGAGCTGTTTTTT.

The chain couples TRBV7-6 to TRBJ2-3; a weak D match, TRBD1 (6 bases). The V and J ends lost 5 bases and 1 base respectively, with 13 bases between them. This CDR3 has 15 residues. CDR1 SGHVS and CDR2 FNYEAQ come from the germline V gene. In DNA, the CDR3 is TGTGCCAGCAGCCGGGACCGACAGGGCACAGATACGCAGTATTTT. Translated, it gives CASSRDRQGTDTQYF.

The V and J genes are TRBV9 and TRBJ2-2, with D hard to call. CDR3 length: 15 amino acids. In germline, CDR1 is SGDLS, CDR2 YYNGEE. V gave up 0 bases and J gave up 1 base, with 7 bases separating them. In DNA, the CDR3 is TGTGCCAGCAGCGTAGGTCTCAGGAACACCGGGGAGCTGTTTTTT. Residues: CASSVGLRNTGELFF.

The gene calls are TRBV4-1 and TRBJ2-1, with 10 bases that match TRBD1. Germline CDR1 is MGHRA and CDR2 is YSYEKL. This CDR3 has 18 residues. J was trimmed by 8 bases and V by 4 bases; bases with no gene match: 17. The CDR3 sequence is CASSRTGTGVIKWDEQFF. CDR3 DNA sequence: TGCGCCAGCAGCCGGACCGGGACAGGGGTGATTAAGTGGGATGAGCAGTTCTTC.

The chain joins TRBV18 to TRBJ1-2, with unresolved D. Trimming pared 0 bases from V and 2 bases from J, leaving 10 bases between. Looked up from germline, CDR1 is KGHSH and CDR2 is LQKENI. There are 15 residues in the CDR3. In DNA form, the CDR3 reads TGTGCCAGCTCACCACCGGCTAGGGAGAACTATGGCTACACCTTC. Translation gives CASSPPARENYGYTF.

CDR3 sequence: CASSSSAYEQYF. The CDR3 nucleotides read TGTGCCAGTAGCTCTTCCGCCTACGAGCAGTACTTC. The chain employs TRBV19 and TRBJ2-7, with D hard to call. Per the germline V gene, CDR1 is LNHDA and CDR2 is SQIVND (reference sequence). The CDR3 contains 12 residues. Trimming left V 6 bases short and J 2 bases short, with 8 bases between.

The genes are TRBV9 and TRBJ1-5; 7 bases align to TRBD1. This CDR3 region has 15 residues. Germline V gene sequence: CDR1 SGDLS, CDR2 YYNGEE. V lost 1 base, J lost 6 bases, and 7 bases stayed unmatched. CDR3 region: CASSVRGGEGQPQHF. The CDR3 nucleotides read TGTGCCAGCAGCGTACGAGGGGGCGAGGGTCAGCCCCAGCATTTT.

This sequence joins TRBV6-4 and TRBJ2-1; 8 bases line up with TRBD2. The germline CDR1 and CDR2 sequences are MRHNA and SNTAGT. This CDR3 spans 15 amino acids. The ends lost 6 bases at V and 6 bases at J; junction bases unmatched: 10. Here the CDR3 DNA reads TGTGCCAGCAGCGGGGGGGTAGCGGGACTCAATGAGCAGTTCTTC. Amino acid sequence: CASSGGVAGLNEQFF.

The chain has TRBV18 and TRBJ1-4; 7 positions agree with TRBD1. Unmatched junction bases numbered 10, after V lost 6 bases and J lost 6 bases. This CDR3 region has 15 residues. The germline CDR1 and CDR2 sequences are KGHSH and LQKENI. The DNA of the CDR3 is TGTGCCAGCTCGTTCCAGGGGGGAGTGGATGAAAAACTGTTTTTT. Translation gives CASSFQGGVDEKLFF.